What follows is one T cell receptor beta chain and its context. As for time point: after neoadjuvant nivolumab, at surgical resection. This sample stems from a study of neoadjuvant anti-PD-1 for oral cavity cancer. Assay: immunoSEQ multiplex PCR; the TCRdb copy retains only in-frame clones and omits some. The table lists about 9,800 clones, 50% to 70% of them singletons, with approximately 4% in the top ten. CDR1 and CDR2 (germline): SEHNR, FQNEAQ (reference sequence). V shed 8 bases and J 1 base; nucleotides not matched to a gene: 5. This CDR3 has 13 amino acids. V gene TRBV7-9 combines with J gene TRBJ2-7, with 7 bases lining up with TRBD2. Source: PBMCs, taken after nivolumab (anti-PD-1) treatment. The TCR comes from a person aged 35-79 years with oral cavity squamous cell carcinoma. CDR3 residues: CASGGGLSYEQYF. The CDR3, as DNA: TGTGCCAGCGGCGGGGGTTTGTCCTACGAGCAGTACTTC.